Below are 22 T cell receptor beta chains sequenced from a single sample in a study of T cells in Graves' hyperthyroidism and ophthalmopathy. The source material, RNA transcripts, was used to amplify TCR beta CDR3 regions. A set of HTBI primers served as the primers for a first-round RT-PCR of the TCR CDR3. MiXCR, run by TCRdb on the multiplex PCR reads, gives a single entry per CDR3 protein. The sample lists hundreds of thousands of distinct CDR3 sequences; approximately 17% were seen once. Material: blood. The receptors here all came from a woman aged 60-75 years with Graves' ophthalmopathy.

This clonotype was counted at least ten times. The gene calls are TRBV6-7 and TRBJ1-1; weak D call: TRBD1 (6 bases). TRBV6-7 belongs to the ORF category, with a function that is uncertain. Deletions cut 0 bases from V and 5 bases from J, with 25 bases between. This CDR3 has 19 residues. CDR3 in amino acids: CASSYSNCDRPIGRTEAFF. CDR3 bases: TGTGCCAGCAGTTACTCGAATTGCGACAGGCCTATCGGACGGACTGAAGCTTTCTTT.

Many counts were recorded for this clonotype. V and J are TRBV28 and TRBJ2-2; D possibly corresponds to TRBD1 (6 bases). This CDR3 has 13 residues. CDR1 is MDHEN, CDR2 SYDVKM, per germline. V was cut by 6 bases and J by 8 bases, with 13 bases left in between. The CDR3 DNA sequence: TGTGCCAGCAGCGTTACAGGGTCAGGGGAGCTGTTTTTT. This encodes CASSVTGSGELFF. The variable domain in full, completed from reference TRBV28 and TRBJ2-2, reads DVKVTQSSRYLVKRTGEKVFLECVQDMDHENMFWYRQDPGLGLRLIYFSYDVKMKEKGDIPEGYSVSREKKERFSLILESASTNQTSMYLCASSVTGSGELFFGEGSRLTVL.

This clonotype was found many times. This chain connects TRBV5-1 to TRBJ1-1; unclear D gene. The length of the CDR3 is 15 residues. V was cut by 4 bases and J by 1 base, with 14 bases left in between. Germline assignment: CDR1 SGHRS and CDR2 YFSETQ. This CDR3 is CASSLLGGENTEAFF. The CDR3 DNA sequence: TGCGCCAGCAGCCTCTTGGGTGGAGAGAACACTGAAGCTTTCTTT.

With respect to this clonotype: A single base separates this from a much larger clone, so it may be a read error. The chain links TRBV20-1 to TRBJ1-1; D remains ambiguous. Trimming took off 0 bases at V and 0 bases at J, with 5 bases between the two ends. Per the germline V gene, CDR1 is DFQATT and CDR2 is SNEGSKA (reference sequence). CDR3 length equals 13 residues. CDR3 in amino acids: CSAREVLNTEAFF. The CDR3 DNA sequence: TGCAGTGCTAGAGAGGTTCTGAACACTGAAGCTTTCTTT.

This clonotype was detected ten times or more. The rearrangement links TRBV27 to TRBJ1-1, with D tentatively TRBD1 (5 bases). This CDR3 is 13 amino acids long. Germline CDR1 is MNHEY and CDR2 is SMNVEV (reference sequence). With 5 bases removed from V and 9 bases from J, the gap between germline ends came to 16 bases. This chain's CDR3 is CASSPLGGEKAFF. As DNA, the CDR3 is TGTGCCAGCAGTCCCCTGGGAGGGGAGAAAGCTTTCTTT.

The V call is TRBV6-2 or TRBV6-3, the J call TRBJ2-4, with TRBD1 matching over 10 bases. The ends lost 4 bases at V and 9 bases at J; junction bases unmatched: 9. The CDR3 sequence is 15 residues long. From germline, CDR1 is MNHEY and CDR2 SVGEGT. CDR3 in DNA: TGTGCCAGCAGTTTCCGACAGGGGGCGGAGGGCATTCAGTACTTC. Translating gives CASSFRQGAEGIQYF.

This clonotype was counted many times. The V and J genes are TRBV6-2 or TRBV6-3 and TRBJ2-7; possibly TRBD2 for D (6 bases). Germline CDR1 is MNHEY and CDR2 is SVGEGT. This CDR3 contains 15 residues. V was pared by 1 base and J by 4 bases, with 14 bases between. CDR3 coding DNA: TGTGCCAGCAGTTACTTGCGGGAAATTTTTTACGAGCAGTACTTC. It encodes CASSYLREIFYEQYF.

This chain uses TRBV4-1 with TRBJ2-1; 11 nucleotides agree with TRBD2. In germline, CDR1 is MGHRA, CDR2 YSYEKL. CDR3 size: 13 residues. V was pared by 0 bases and J by 12 bases, with 1 base of the junction left unmatched. CDR3 bases: TGCGCCAGCAGCCAAGATCTAGCGGGAGGGCAGTTCTTC. As protein: CASSQDLAGGQFF.

This clonotype has at least ten counts. The chain combines TRBV7-6 with TRBJ2-1; D uncertain. This CDR3 is 12 amino acids long. V gave up 2 bases and J gave up 8 bases, with 7 bases separating them. The germline gives CDR1 SGHVS, CDR2 FNYEAQ. CDR3 DNA: TGTGCCAGCAGCTTATCTTCTTATGAGCAGTTCTTC. Encoded protein: CASSLSSYEQFF. The whole variable domain, filled in from reference TRBV7-6 and TRBJ2-1, reads GAGVSQSPRYKVTKRGQDVALRCDPISGHVSLYWYRQALGQGPEFLTYFNYEAQQDKSGLPNDRFSAERPEGSISTLTIQRTEQRDSAMYRCASSLSSYEQFFGPGTRLTVL.

The table lists this clonotype with many counts. V is TRBV6-2 or TRBV6-3 and J is TRBJ2-3; weak D call: TRBD2 (6 bases). Germline loops: CDR1 MNHEY, CDR2 SVGEGT. The ends were cut back, 8 bases at V and 6 bases at J, with 24 bases in the middle. The CDR3 is 16 amino acids. The CDR3 region is CASQAGRAGRFDTQYF. In nucleotides, the CDR3 is TGTGCCAGCCAAGCAGGGAGAGCGGGCCGTTTCGATACGCAGTATTTT.

The rearrangement uses TRBV5-5 and TRBJ1-4; no reliable D call. CDR3 length: 12 residues. Trimming pared 3 bases from V and 6 bases from J, leaving 6 bases between. From germline, CDR1 is SGHKS and CDR2 YYEKEE (reference sequence). The CDR3 sequence is CASSWTDEKLFF. The CDR3 bases are TGTGCCAGCAGCTGGACCGATGAAAAACTGTTTTTT. Variable domain in full (rest from reference TRBV5-5 and TRBJ1-4): DAGVTQSPTHLIKTRGQQVTLRCSPISGHKSVSWYQQVLGQGPQFIFQYYEKEERGRGNFPDRFSARQFPNYSSELNVNALLLGDSALYLCASSWTDEKLFFGSGTQLSVL.

This clonotype was detected only a few times. J is TRBJ2-2 and V is TRBV5-8, with 9 bases fitting TRBD1. The ends lost 4 bases at V and 2 bases at J; junction bases unmatched: 6. The V gene's germline CDR1 is SGHTS and CDR2 YDEGEE. This CDR3 is built from 16 residues. The CDR3 sequence: CASSLGTGYNTGELFF. The DNA of the CDR3 is TGTGCCAGCAGCCTCGGGACAGGGTATAACACCGGGGAGCTGTTTTTT.

The genes are TRBV5-5 and TRBJ1-4; possibly TRBD1 for D (6 bases). Germline values: CDR1 SGHKS, CDR2 YYEKEE (reference sequence). Trimming removed 1 base at V and 3 bases at J, with 10 bases between. This CDR3 has 15 amino acids. The CDR3 protein is CASSLWGAANEKLFF. The DNA of the CDR3 is TGTGCCAGCAGCTTGTGGGGGGCGGCTAATGAAAAACTGTTTTTT.

The V call is TRBV7-2, the J call TRBJ2-2; TRBD2 might be the D (5 bases). The CDR3 covers 15 residues. CDR1 and CDR2 (germline): SGHTA, FQGNSA. V lost 5 bases, J lost 2 bases, and 12 bases lay in between. In nucleotides, the CDR3 is TGTGCCAGCAGCCCTAACGGGATCAACACCGGGGAGCTGTTTTTT. It codes for CASSPNGINTGELFF.

Ten or more counts support this clonotype. The chain joins TRBV2 to TRBJ2-3; TRBD1 is a possible D gene (5 bases). CDR3 size: 14 residues. Trimming took 7 bases from V and 4 from J, leaving 15 bases between them. Germline CDR1 SNHLY, CDR2 FYNNEI. CDR3 sequence: CASTDRGSSDTQYF. CDR3 coding DNA: TGTGCCAGCACCGATAGGGGATCATCAGATACGCAGTATTTT.

Ten or more counts support this clonotype. This chain connects TRBV7-2 to TRBJ2-7, with TRBD1 identical over 8 bases. This CDR3 is built from 14 residues. The J segment lost 3 bases and the V segment lost 0 bases, leaving 1 base of the junction unmatched. CDR1 and CDR2 from the germline V gene are SGHTA and FQGNSA. This CDR3 reads CASSLAGQVYEQYF. Written as DNA, the CDR3 is TGTGCCAGCAGCTTAGCGGGACAGGTCTACGAGCAGTACTTC.

This clonotype was observed many times. This chain joins TRBV6-1 and TRBJ1-5; tentatively, D is TRBD1 (6 bases). V was clipped by 6 bases and J by 7 bases, with 10 bases between them. Looked up from germline, CDR1 is MNHNS and CDR2 is SASEGT. The CDR3 length is 12 residues. CDR3 bases: TGTGCCAGCAGAGTTCAGGGGCAGCCCCAGCATTTT. Protein sequence: CASRVQGQPQHF.

This chain joins TRBV4-1 and TRBJ2-7; 7 positions match TRBD1. With V trimmed by 6 bases and J by 5 bases, 10 bases remained unmatched. Germline CDR1 reads MGHRA; CDR2 reads YSYEKL. This CDR3 region has 14 residues. CDR3 DNA sequence: TGCGCCAGCAGGGCCACAGGGGCTGGGGACGAGCAGTACTTC. This codes for CASRATGAGDEQYF.

This clonotype was counted at least ten times. V gene TRBV12-3 or TRBV12-4 combines with J gene TRBJ1-4, with 7 nucleotides matching TRBD1. Germline trimming cut 5 bases from V and 4 bases from J; bases unmatched to any gene: 4. This CDR3 comprises 14 residues. The CDR3, as DNA: TGTGCCAGCAGTCCCGGACAGGTTAATGAAAAACTGTTTTTT. Its protein product is CASSPGQVNEKLFF.

This chain links TRBV6-1 with TRBJ2-1, with 8 bases matching TRBD1. J gave up 5 bases and V 8 bases, and 5 bases lay outside the gene matches. Germline V gene lookup returns CDR1 MNHNS and CDR2 SASEGT. This CDR3 region has 13 residues. The CDR3 DNA sequence: TGTGCCAGCTGGGACAGGCCCCACAATGAGCAGTTCTTC. This codes for CASWDRPHNEQFF.

This clonotype was counted between two and nine times. J is TRBJ2-3 and V is TRBV6-1; TRBD2 matches 7 bases. The length of the CDR3 is 15 residues. Germline V gene data show CDR1 as MNHNS and CDR2 as SASEGT. Trimming removed 6 bases from V and 6 bases from J; junction bases left unmatched: 12. CDR3 nucleotides: TGTGCCAGCAGATCTAGCGGCTATCGTGGGGATACGCAGTATTTT. Encoded protein: CASRSSGYRGDTQYF.

This clonotype was seen many times. This chain joins TRBV4-2 and TRBJ2-1; 10 bases match TRBD2. CDR1 is LGHNA, CDR2 YNFKEQ, per germline. V lost 3 bases and J lost 2; bases outside the gene matches: 7. This CDR3 comprises 17 residues. The chain's CDR3 is CASSQPLAGDTYNEQFF. The CDR3 region has the DNA TGTGCCAGCAGCCAGCCGCTAGCGGGGGACACCTACAATGAGCAGTTCTTC.